Below are 27 T cell receptor beta chains sequenced from a single sample in a study of primary melanoma T cells and metastatic recurrence. Only in-frame clones appear in the TCRdb table, and some are missing; sequencing was by immunoSEQ multiplex PCR. This sample's table reports 61 clones. The specimen was melanoma tumor tissue. The receptors derive from a human donor with melanoma.

The rearrangement joins TRBV6-8 to TRBJ1-5; D is uncertain. The CDR3 contains 13 residues. The ends were cut back, 2 bases at V and 6 bases at J, with 8 bases in the middle. Germline lookup yields CDR1 MNHGY and CDR2 SAAAGT. CDR3: CASSYITGQPQHF. CDR3 nucleotides: TGTGCCAGCAGTTACATTACTGGTCAGCCCCAGCATTTT.

The gene calls are TRBV11-3 and TRBJ2-3; 11 nucleotides agree with TRBD2. The CDR3 consists of 16 residues. The germline gives CDR1 SGHNT, CDR2 YENEEA. Trimming took 2 bases from V and 2 from J; bases not matched to a gene: 3. CDR3 sequence: CASSLSSGGSTDTQYF. The DNA of the CDR3 is TGTGCCAGCAGCTTATCTAGCGGGGGGTCCACAGATACGCAGTATTTT.

V gene TRBV6-8 combines with J gene TRBJ1-3; D is perhaps TRBD1 (6 bases). The germline CDR1 and CDR2 sequences are MNHGY and SAAAGT. The V and J ends lost 2 bases and 4 bases respectively, with 15 bases between them. The CDR3 is 16 amino acids. CDR3 protein: CASSYDPRGAGNTIYF. The CDR3 coding sequence is TGTGCCAGCAGTTACGACCCCCGGGGGGCAGGAAACACCATATATTTT.

The CDR3 DNA sequence: TGTGCCTGGAGTGGCGGGGGGCCGCAGTATTTT. It translates to CAWSGGGPQYF. The chain combines TRBV30 with TRBJ2-3; the match to TRBD2 covers 8 bases. CDR3 length: 11 amino acids. Germline CDR1 and CDR2: GTSNPN and SVGIG (reference sequence). J gave up 10 bases and V 1 base, and 1 base lay outside the gene matches. Variable domain in full (rest from reference TRBV30 and TRBJ2-3): SQTIHQWPATLVQPVGSPLSLECTVEGTSNPNLYWYRQAAGRGLQLLFYSVGIGQISSEVPQNLSASRPQDRQFILSSKKLLLSDSGFYLCAWSGGGPQYFGPGTRLTVL.

The chain employs TRBV9 and TRBJ1-2; 8 nucleotides line up with TRBD1. Germline V gene sequence: CDR1 SGDLS, CDR2 YYNGEE. With 10 bases clipped from V and 0 bases from J, the junction kept 5 bases outside the gene matches. The CDR3 has 13 amino acids. CDR3 sequence: CAGGDRSNYGYTF. DNA of the CDR3: TGTGCCGGAGGGGACAGGTCTAACTATGGCTACACCTTC.

This chain's CDR3 is CARTPDRGNTIYF. CDR3 DNA sequence: TGTGCCAGAACGCCTGACCGAGGAAACACCATATATTTT. V is TRBV7-4 and J is TRBJ1-3, with D unresolved. Looked up from germline, CDR1 is SGHVT and CDR2 is SQSDAQ. Deletions cut 9 bases from V and 4 bases from J, with 13 bases between. The CDR3 is 13 amino acids.

The chain is built from TRBV11-3 and TRBJ1-2, with D perhaps matching TRBD1 (5 bases). The CDR3 extends over 15 amino acids. V lost 3 bases and J 0 bases, leaving 11 bases between the germline ends. Germline CDR1 and CDR2: SGHNT and YENEEA. DNA for the CDR3: TGTGCCAGCAGCTTGGCCGGGACCGCTAACTATGGCTACACCTTC. Its protein is CASSLAGTANYGYTF.

The chain has TRBV11-3 and TRBJ1-2; D remains ambiguous. Looked up from germline, CDR1 is SGHNT and CDR2 is YENEEA. This CDR3 region has 14 residues. The V end lost 7 bases, the J end lost 3 bases, and 15 bases lay between the germline ends. DNA of the CDR3: TGTGCCAGCAAGAGGGAGGCAACCTACTATGGCTACACCTTC. Amino acid sequence: CASKREATYYGYTF.

Worth noting for this clone: Its ends do not fully match the called genes, so a read error is possible. The rearrangement links TRBV6-8 to TRBJ1-3; no reliable D call. The CDR3 is 15 amino acids. Germline loops: CDR1 MNHGY, CDR2 SAAAGT. CDR3 bases: TGTGCCAGCAGTTACTCGACGGACTCTAGAAACACCATATATTTT. This codes for CASSYSTDSRNTIYF.

The chain's CDR3 is CSGQGLSYEQYF. CDR3 in DNA: TGCAGCGGACAGGGCCTTAGCTACGAGCAGTACTTC. V gene TRBV29-1 combines with J gene TRBJ2-7; 7 bases match TRBD1. V dropped 7 bases and J dropped 3; count of bases not matched to a gene: 6. The CDR3 extends over 12 amino acids. The V gene's germline CDR1 is SQVTM and CDR2 ANQGSEA.

The chain joins TRBV19 to TRBJ1-3, with 7 bases identical to TRBD1. Losses at the gene ends were 6 bases for V and 0 bases for J; bases not matched to a gene: 17. Per germline, CDR1 LNHDA and CDR2 SQIVND (reference sequence). The CDR3 is 19 residues long. In DNA form, the CDR3 reads TGTGCCAGTAGCCTCCGGGGCCCCGGGACAGCTGGCTCTGGAAACACCATATATTTT. Translated, it gives CASSLRGPGTAGSGNTIYF.

The chain carries TRBV23-1 and TRBJ1-2; D is undetermined. TRBV23-1 is labeled an ORF, and its function is uncertain. The CDR3 has 14 amino acids. V was cut by 6 bases and J by 6 bases, with 17 bases left in between. CDR3 amino acids: CASSFLAEIDGYTF. CDR3 sequence (DNA): TGCGCCAGCAGCTTCTTGGCCGAGATCGATGGCTACACCTTC.

The V gene is TRBV19, the J gene TRBJ1-2; D gene ambiguous. From germline, CDR1 is LNHDA and CDR2 SQIVND (reference sequence). Trimming removed 5 bases at V and 4 bases at J, with 8 bases between. The CDR3 runs 12 residues. DNA of the CDR3: TGTGCCAGTAGTCCCCGGACCTATGGCTACACCTTC. As protein: CASSPRTYGYTF.

This clone was seen only once. The chain carries TRBV11-3 and TRBJ2-2; D may match TRBD1 or TRBD2 (5 bases each). Germline assignment: CDR1 SGHNT and CDR2 YENEEA. The CDR3 has 14 amino acids. Trimming took off 8 bases at V and 3 bases at J, with 13 bases between the two ends. The DNA of the CDR3 is TGTGCCAGCCGGGACCAAATTTACACCGGGGAGCTGTTTTTT. This translates into CASRDQIYTGELFF.

The V gene is TRBV6-8, the J gene TRBJ1-4; D remains unclear. Trimming took 5 bases from V and 5 from J, leaving 24 bases between them. CDR3 length: 18 amino acids. Germline loops: CDR1 MNHGY, CDR2 SAAAGT. The CDR3 here is CASSDCPSLLVDNEKLFF. The CDR3 coding sequence is TGTGCCAGCAGTGACTGTCCAAGTCTCCTAGTCGACAATGAAAAACTGTTTTTT.

The chain couples TRBV11-3 to TRBJ1-1; D unclear. CDR3 length: 14 residues. The V gene's germline CDR1 is SGHNT and CDR2 YENEEA. Trimming cost V 3 bases and J 4 bases, with 12 bases left between them. The CDR3: CASSLAGLATEAFF. The CDR3 bases are TGTGCCAGCAGCTTGGCAGGCTTGGCCACTGAAGCTTTCTTT.

The chain recombines TRBV6-8 with TRBJ2-7; 7 bases align to TRBD1. V lost 6 bases and J lost 4; bases outside the gene matches: 9. From germline, CDR1 is MNHGY and CDR2 SAAAGT. There are 14 residues in the CDR3. CDR3 loop: CASSFRDREYEQYF. The DNA of the CDR3 is TGTGCCAGCAGCTTCCGAGACAGGGAGTACGAGCAGTACTTC.

The chain couples TRBV11-3 to TRBJ2-3; 8 bases are shared with TRBD1. CDR3 length: 16 amino acids. J gave up 2 bases and V 3 bases, and 7 bases lay outside the gene matches. CDR1 and CDR2 from the germline V gene are SGHNT and YENEEA. In nucleotides, the CDR3 is TGTGCCAGCAGCTTGGATCCCCAGGGGGCCACAGATACGCAGTATTTT. Its translation is CASSLDPQGATDTQYF.

V and J are TRBV6-1 and TRBJ2-7; D is possibly TRBD2 (5 bases). Germline V gene lookup returns CDR1 MNHNS and CDR2 SASEGT. The V end was cut by 0 bases, the J end by 12 bases, with 12 bases between. The CDR3 length is 12 residues. The chain's CDR3 is CASSEASPGLYF. In DNA form, the CDR3 reads TGTGCCAGCAGTGAAGCGTCCCCGGGGTTGTACTTC.

The J gene is TRBJ2-4, the V gene TRBV29-1, with a weak D call TRBD2 (6 bases). V dropped 6 bases and J dropped 1 base, with 13 bases sitting between them. Germline CDR1 SQVTM, CDR2 ANQGSEA. This CDR3 is 14 amino acids long. The CDR3 bases are TGCAGCGTCCGACTAGGAATGGCCAAAAACATTCAGTACTTC. Translating it yields CSVRLGMAKNIQYF.

This chain uses TRBV11-3 with TRBJ1-1, with D tentatively TRBD1 (6 bases). This CDR3 is built from 16 residues. The ends were cut back, 3 bases at V and 1 base at J, with 15 bases in the middle. Germline CDR1 and CDR2: SGHNT and YENEEA. The CDR3 spells CASSFTQGLRNTEAFF. CDR3 DNA: TGTGCCAGCAGCTTCACGCAGGGGCTCCGGAACACTGAAGCTTTCTTT.

The CDR3 sequence is CAHKITLGPQHF. The DNA for the CDR3 is TGTGCCCATAAAATCACCCTTGGACCCCAGCATTTT. The chain is built from TRBV6-8 and TRBJ1-5; D unresolved. The CDR3 length is 12 residues. Trimming pared 11 bases from V and 10 bases from J, leaving 18 bases between. Germline V gene data show CDR1 as MNHGY and CDR2 as SAAAGT.

This chain connects TRBV19 to TRBJ1-1, with unresolved D. From germline, CDR1 is LNHDA and CDR2 SQIVND (reference sequence). There are 14 residues in the CDR3. Trimming cost V 5 bases and J 3 bases, with 13 bases left between them. CDR3 amino acids: CASSFRQWDTEAFF. The CDR3 DNA sequence: TGTGCCAGTAGTTTTCGCCAATGGGACACTGAAGCTTTCTTT.

DNA for the CDR3: TGTGCCAGCAGGCGAGCGGGGGTCCAAGAGACCCAGTACTTC. Translation: CASRRAGVQETQYF. The chain couples TRBV7-6 to TRBJ2-5, with 8 positions matching TRBD2. There are 14 residues in the CDR3. The germline CDR1 and CDR2 sequences are SGHVS and FNYEAQ. V lost 6 bases, J lost 1 base, and 4 bases stayed unmatched.

The chain is built from TRBV6-8 and TRBJ1-5; 9 bases fit TRBD1. Unmatched junction bases numbered 4, after V lost 7 bases and J lost 6 bases. Germline V gives CDR1 MNHGY, CDR2 SAAAGT. This CDR3 comprises 13 residues. The CDR3 nucleotides are TGTGCCAGCACCGGGACAGGGAGTCAGCCCCAGCATTTT. Its translation: CASTGTGSQPQHF.

CDR3 DNA: TGTGCCAGTCCCGGTGAAACTAATGAAAAACTGTTTTTT. This encodes CASPGETNEKLFF. This chain joins TRBV7-1 and TRBJ1-4; unclear D gene. TRBV7-1 is an open reading frame whose function is uncertain. The CDR3 covers 13 residues. V dropped 9 bases and J dropped 1 base, with 9 bases sitting between them.

The chain joins TRBV5-1 to TRBJ1-5; a possible D gene is TRBD1 (6 bases). Trimming pared 5 bases from V and 1 base from J, leaving 13 bases between. Germline V gene sequence: CDR1 SGHRS, CDR2 YFSETQ. This CDR3 is 15 amino acids long. The CDR3 here is CASSWDTSSNQPQHF. The CDR3 nucleotides are TGCGCCAGCAGTTGGGACACTAGCAGCAATCAGCCCCAGCATTTT.